These T cell receptor beta chains were read from a single sample in a study. TCRdb reanalysed the RT-PCR reads using MiXCR and keeps one entry per CDR3 protein. Here the sample spans almost 700,000 distinct CDR3 sequences, more than 13% being singletons. Material: memory CD4+ T cells from blood. The receptors here all came from a female donor in good health, serving as a healthy control. CDR3s include the opening cysteine and the closing phenylalanine or tryptophan. The order of the fields is J gene, V gene, CDR3 length, D gene, clone size, CDR3 protein, CDR3 DNA. The D gene is left open where the match is weak. The size entry is marked missing in some rows and otherwise reads once, few, many or a size class.

J gene: TRBJ1-5
V gene: TRBV7-9
CDR3 length: 15
D gene: .
clone size: .
CDR3 protein: CASSLSGISNQPQHF
CDR3 DNA: TGTGCCAGCAGCTTGTCAGGGATCAGCAATCAGCCCCAGCATTTT

J gene: TRBJ2-7
V gene: TRBV7-2
CDR3 length: 11
D gene: .
clone size: few
CDR3 protein: CASSQETVQYF
CDR3 DNA: TGTGCCAGCAGCCAAGAGACCGTGCAGTACTTC

J gene: TRBJ1-1
V gene: TRBV6-2/TRBV6-3
CDR3 length: 16
D gene: .
clone size: .
CDR3 protein: CASSGQAGGLNTEAFF
CDR3 DNA: TGTGCCAGCAGCGGACAAGCTGGGGGACTGAACACTGAAGCTTTCTTT

J gene: TRBJ2-5
V gene: TRBV9
CDR3 length: 13
D gene: .
clone size: .
CDR3 protein: CASSPGWEDNQYF
CDR3 DNA: TGTGCCAGCAGCCCAGGGTGGGAGGATAACCAGTACTTC

J gene: TRBJ1-5
V gene: TRBV20-1
CDR3 length: 12
D gene: .
clone size: many
CDR3 protein: CSASRVGQPQHF
CDR3 DNA: TGCAGTGCTTCCAGGGTAGGTCAGCCCCAGCATTTT

J gene: TRBJ1-6
V gene: TRBV20-1
CDR3 length: 18
D gene: TRBD1
clone size: .
CDR3 protein: CSARDSSGTGMDNSPLHF
CDR3 DNA: TGCAGTGCTAGAGATTCCTCCGGGACAGGGATGGATAATTCACCCCTCCACTTT

J gene: TRBJ1-1
V gene: TRBV6-2/TRBV6-3
CDR3 length: 14
D gene: .
clone size: few
CDR3 protein: CASSYDRIKSEAFF
CDR3 DNA: TGTGCCAGCAGTTACGACAGGATAAAGAGTGAAGCTTTCTTT

J gene: TRBJ2-7
V gene: TRBV6-5
CDR3 length: 14
D gene: .
clone size: few
CDR3 protein: CASRRTAAAYEQYF
CDR3 DNA: TGTGCCAGCAGACGGACGGCGGCGGCCTACGAGCAGTACTTC

J gene: TRBJ1-6
V gene: TRBV9
CDR3 length: 16
D gene: TRBD1
clone size: few
CDR3 protein: CASSALSGTGNSPLHF
CDR3 DNA: TGTGCCAGCAGCGCACTTTCCGGGACAGGAAATTCACCCCTCCACTTT

J gene: TRBJ2-2
V gene: TRBV5-1
CDR3 length: 15
D gene: .
clone size: few
CDR3 protein: CASAKVLPNTGELFF
CDR3 DNA: TGCGCCAGCGCGAAGGTCCTTCCGAACACCGGGGAGCTGTTTTTT

J gene: TRBJ1-5
V gene: TRBV7-4
CDR3 length: 15
D gene: .
clone size: .
CDR3 protein: CASSWAGGLNQPQHF
CDR3 DNA: TGTGCCAGCAGCTGGGCCGGGGGGCTCAATCAGCCCCAGCATTTT

J gene: TRBJ2-1
V gene: TRBV12-3/TRBV12-4
CDR3 length: 14
D gene: .
clone size: few
CDR3 protein: CASSLSQVYNEQFF
CDR3 DNA: TGTGCCAGCAGTTTGAGCCAGGTATATAATGAGCAGTTCTTC

J gene: TRBJ2-5
V gene: TRBV7-2
CDR3 length: 17
D gene: .
clone size: many
CDR3 protein: CASSLFGRGHYQETQYF
CDR3 DNA: TGTGCCAGCAGCTTATTCGGGCGCGGGCACTACCAAGAGACCCAGTACTTC

J gene: TRBJ1-1
V gene: TRBV12-3/TRBV12-4
CDR3 length: 15
D gene: .
clone size: many
CDR3 protein: CASSLEGGMNTEAFF
CDR3 DNA: TGTGCCAGCAGTTTAGAGGGGGGAATGAACACTGAAGCTTTCTTT

J gene: TRBJ1-2
V gene: TRBV6-5
CDR3 length: 17
D gene: .
clone size: many
CDR3 protein: CASSYLTRARGNYGYTF
CDR3 DNA: TGTGCCAGCAGTTACCTTACTCGGGCTCGCGGTAACTATGGCTACACCTTC

J gene: TRBJ1-5
V gene: TRBV29-1
CDR3 length: 13
D gene: .
clone size: medium-sized
CDR3 protein: CSVAGNSNQPQHF
CDR3 DNA: TGCAGCGTCGCAGGAAATAGCAATCAGCCCCAGCATTTT

J gene: TRBJ2-2
V gene: TRBV4-3
CDR3 length: 15
D gene: TRBD2
clone size: .
CDR3 protein: CASSGGGTLTGELFF
CDR3 DNA: TGCGCCAGCAGCGGGGGGGGTACCTTAACCGGGGAGCTGTTTTTT

J gene: TRBJ2-3
V gene: TRBV2
CDR3 length: 12
D gene: .
clone size: .
CDR3 protein: CASSEEPATQYF
CDR3 DNA: TGTGCCAGCAGTGAAGAACCGGCCACGCAGTATTTT

J gene: TRBJ1-6
V gene: TRBV6-4
CDR3 length: 13
D gene: .
clone size: many
CDR3 protein: CASRDGNNSPLHF
CDR3 DNA: TGTGCCAGCCGGGACGGGAATAATTCACCCCTCCACTTT

J gene: TRBJ1-2
V gene: TRBV20-1
CDR3 length: 14
D gene: .
clone size: many
CDR3 protein: CSVQPSGRTYGYTF
CDR3 DNA: TGCAGTGTTCAACCTTCAGGGCGGACGTATGGCTACACCTTC

J gene: TRBJ2-5
V gene: TRBV9
CDR3 length: 15
D gene: TRBD1
clone size: .
CDR3 protein: CASSSQGGRGETQYF
CDR3 DNA: TGTGCCAGCAGCTCACAGGGGGGACGAGGCGAGACCCAGTACTTC

J gene: TRBJ2-1
V gene: TRBV20-1
CDR3 length: 14
D gene: TRBD2
clone size: few
CDR3 protein: CSARREGSYNEQFF
CDR3 DNA: TGCAGTGCTAGGCGGGAGGGTTCTTACAATGAGCAGTTCTTC

J gene: TRBJ2-3
V gene: TRBV20-1
CDR3 length: 15
D gene: TRBD2
clone size: few
CDR3 protein: CSATLAGRGTDTQYF
CDR3 DNA: TGCAGTGCTACCTTAGCGGGAAGGGGGACAGATACGCAGTATTTT

J gene: TRBJ2-3
V gene: TRBV9
CDR3 length: 15
D gene: .
clone size: few
CDR3 protein: CASSPRETSTDTQYF
CDR3 DNA: TGTGCCAGCAGCCCACGGGAAACTAGCACAGATACGCAGTATTTT

J gene: TRBJ2-2
V gene: TRBV2
CDR3 length: 14
D gene: .
clone size: .
CDR3 protein: CASSRDVGTGELFF
CDR3 DNA: TGTGCCAGCAGTCGGGACGTGGGCACCGGGGAGCTGTTTTTT

J gene: TRBJ1-2
V gene: TRBV4-3
CDR3 length: 18
D gene: .
clone size: many
CDR3 protein: CASSQDRGLARLSYGYTF
CDR3 DNA: TGCGCCAGCAGCCAAGATCGAGGGTTGGCACGCCTGAGCTATGGCTACACCTTC

J gene: TRBJ2-2
V gene: TRBV28
CDR3 length: 14
D gene: .
clone size: .
CDR3 protein: CATSRQGNTGELFF
CDR3 DNA: TGTGCCACCTCTAGGCAGGGGAACACCGGGGAGCTGTTTTTT

J gene: TRBJ2-5
V gene: TRBV7-2
CDR3 length: 16
D gene: TRBD2
clone size: few
CDR3 protein: CASSPTSGSLGETQYF
CDR3 DNA: TGTGCCAGCAGCCCCACTAGCGGGAGTTTAGGAGAGACCCAGTACTTC

J gene: TRBJ1-4
V gene: TRBV20-1
CDR3 length: 12
D gene: .
clone size: .
CDR3 protein: CSSLTHNEKLFF
CDR3 DNA: TGCAGTTCTCTCACTCATAATGAAAAACTGTTTTTT

J gene: TRBJ2-1
V gene: TRBV5-1
CDR3 length: 14
D gene: .
clone size: many
CDR3 protein: CASSLASSGDQQFF
CDR3 DNA: TGCGCCAGCAGCTTGGCCTCATCGGGAGATCAGCAGTTCTTC

J gene: TRBJ1-2
V gene: TRBV15
CDR3 length: 14
D gene: .
clone size: few
CDR3 protein: CATSRDRVAYGYTF
CDR3 DNA: TGTGCCACCAGCAGAGACAGGGTGGCCTATGGCTACACCTTC

J gene: TRBJ1-2
V gene: TRBV6-1
CDR3 length: 14
D gene: .
clone size: .
CDR3 protein: CASSELGIGYGYTF
CDR3 DNA: TGTGCCAGCAGTGAATTAGGGATTGGGTATGGCTACACCTTC